The T cell receptor beta chain under discussion was sequenced for a study of blood T cell repertoires in COVID-19. The germline CDR1 and CDR2 sequences are MDHEN and SYDVKM. V gave up 6 bases and J gave up 0 bases; unmatched junction bases: 9. This CDR3 is 16 amino acids long. The assay was immunoSEQ multiplex PCR, and TCRdb's table has in-frame clones only and misses some. The sample has about 240,000 clones; about 80% are singletons. The sample was peripheral blood. This chain joins TRBV28 and TRBJ1-1; 8 bases map to TRBD1. This TCR came from an elderly woman with acute or convalescent COVID-19. CDR3 DNA: TGTGCCAGCAGCCTTCAGGGGGCGACTATGAACACTGAAGCTTTCTTT. Translated, it gives CASSLQGATMNTEAFF.